This T cell receptor (beta chain) was documented in a study of shared clonotypes between healthy human individuals. Study-wide points: Naive CD4 clonotype sharing across four donors was 5% to 6%. Blood was the only sampled material, and tissue repertoires likely differ. Larger estimated richness was generally seen in naive subsets than in memory subsets.

Germline loops: CDR1 MNHEY, CDR2 SMNVEV (reference sequence). The V gene lost 6 bases and the J gene lost 10 bases, with 12 bases spanning the gap. This CDR3 is built from 11 residues. This clone was counted at least ten times. Its antigen is undetermined. Data came from immunoSEQ multiplex PCR; TCRdb stores just in-frame clones and leaves some out. The repertoire holds around 1,100,000 clones, roughly 77% seen once, with roughly 0.9% in the top ten. This chain uses TRBV27 with TRBJ1-1; possibly TRBD1 for D (5 bases). Sequencing input: memory CD4+ T cells from PBMCs. As for subset: CD45RA-negative fraction. This TCR came from a man aged 18 to 35 in good health. Some clones in this sample may be carry-over from other donors' samples. CDR3 in amino acids: CASRSQGGAFF. In nucleotides, the CDR3 is TGTGCCAGCAGGTCCCAGGGTGGAGCTTTCTTT.